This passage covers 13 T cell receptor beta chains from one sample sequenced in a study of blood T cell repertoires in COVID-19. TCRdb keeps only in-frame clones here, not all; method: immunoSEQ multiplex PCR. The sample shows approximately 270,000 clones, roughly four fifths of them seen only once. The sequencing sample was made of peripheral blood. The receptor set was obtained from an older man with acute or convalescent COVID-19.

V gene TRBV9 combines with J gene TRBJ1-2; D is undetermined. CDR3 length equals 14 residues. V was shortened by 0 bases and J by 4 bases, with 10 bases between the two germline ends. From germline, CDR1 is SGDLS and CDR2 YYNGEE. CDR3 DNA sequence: TGTGCCAGCAGCGTAGCACCGGTCGCCTATGGCTACACCTTC. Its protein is CASSVAPVAYGYTF.

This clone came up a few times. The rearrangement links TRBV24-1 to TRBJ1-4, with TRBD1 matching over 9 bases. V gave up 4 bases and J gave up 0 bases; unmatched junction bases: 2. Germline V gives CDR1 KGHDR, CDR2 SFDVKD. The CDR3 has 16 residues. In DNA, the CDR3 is TGTGCCACCAGTGAAGGGACAGGGACAACTAATGAAAAACTGTTTTTT. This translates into CATSEGTGTTNEKLFF.

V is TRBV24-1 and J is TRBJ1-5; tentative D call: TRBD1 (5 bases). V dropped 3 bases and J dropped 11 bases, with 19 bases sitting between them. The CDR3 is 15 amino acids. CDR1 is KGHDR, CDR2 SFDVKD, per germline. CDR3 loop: CATSDPSDRRRAQHF. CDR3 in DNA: TGTGCCACCAGTGATCCTTCAGACAGACGAAGGGCCCAGCATTTT.

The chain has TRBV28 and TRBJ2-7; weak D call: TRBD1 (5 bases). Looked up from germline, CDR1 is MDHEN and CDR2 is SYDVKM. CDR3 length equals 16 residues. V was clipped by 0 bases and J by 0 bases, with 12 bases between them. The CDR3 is CASSLWSRESSYEQYF. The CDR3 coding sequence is TGTGCCAGCAGTTTATGGTCCAGGGAAAGCTCCTACGAGCAGTACTTC. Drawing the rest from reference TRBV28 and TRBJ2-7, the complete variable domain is DVKVTQSSRYLVKRTGEKVFLECVQDMDHENMFWYRQDPGLGLRLIYFSYDVKMKEKGDIPEGYSVSREKKERFSLILESASTNQTSMYLCASSLWSRESSYEQYFGPGTRLTVT.

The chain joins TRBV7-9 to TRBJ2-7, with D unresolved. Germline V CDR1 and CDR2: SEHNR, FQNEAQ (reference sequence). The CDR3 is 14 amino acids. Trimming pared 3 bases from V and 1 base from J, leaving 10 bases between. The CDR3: CASSFALASYEQYF. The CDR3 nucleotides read TGTGCCAGCAGCTTTGCTTTGGCTTCCTACGAGCAGTACTTC.

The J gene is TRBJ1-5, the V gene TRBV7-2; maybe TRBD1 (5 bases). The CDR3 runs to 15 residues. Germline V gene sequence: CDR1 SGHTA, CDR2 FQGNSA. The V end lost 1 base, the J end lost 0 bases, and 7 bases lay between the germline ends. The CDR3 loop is CASSLEGVSNQPQHF. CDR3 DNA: TGTGCCAGCAGCTTAGAAGGGGTTAGCAATCAGCCCCAGCATTTT.

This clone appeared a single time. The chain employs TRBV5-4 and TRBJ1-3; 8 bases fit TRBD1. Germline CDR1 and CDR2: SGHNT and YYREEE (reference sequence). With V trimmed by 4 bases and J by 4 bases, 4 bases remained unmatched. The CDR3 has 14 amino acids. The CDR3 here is CASSADRAGNTIYF. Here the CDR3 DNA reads TGTGCCAGCAGCGCGGACAGGGCAGGAAACACCATATATTTT.

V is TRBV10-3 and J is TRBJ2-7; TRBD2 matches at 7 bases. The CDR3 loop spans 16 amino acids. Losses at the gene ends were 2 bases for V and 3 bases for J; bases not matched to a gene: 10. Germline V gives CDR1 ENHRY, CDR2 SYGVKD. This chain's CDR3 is CAISEGGRGGGYEQYF. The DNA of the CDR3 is TGTGCCATCAGTGAGGGCGGTCGGGGCGGGGGCTACGAGCAGTACTTC.

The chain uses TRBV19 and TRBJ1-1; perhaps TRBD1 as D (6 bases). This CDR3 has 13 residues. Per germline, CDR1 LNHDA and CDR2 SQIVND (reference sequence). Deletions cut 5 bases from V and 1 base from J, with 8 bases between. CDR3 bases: TGTGCCAGTAGTTTACAGGGGAACACTGAAGCTTTCTTT. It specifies CASSLQGNTEAFF.

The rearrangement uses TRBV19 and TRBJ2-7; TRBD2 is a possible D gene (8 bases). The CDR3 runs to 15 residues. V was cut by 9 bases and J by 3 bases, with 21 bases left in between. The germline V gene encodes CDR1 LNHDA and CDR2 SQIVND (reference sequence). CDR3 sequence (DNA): TGTGCCAGCCACCGGTCGGGAGGGGGCTTCTACGAGCAGTACTTC. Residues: CASHRSGGGFYEQYF.

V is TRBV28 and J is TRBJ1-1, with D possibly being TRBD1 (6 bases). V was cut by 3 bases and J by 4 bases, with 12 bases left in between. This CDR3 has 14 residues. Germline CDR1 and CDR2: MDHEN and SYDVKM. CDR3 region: CASSLSQGITEAFF. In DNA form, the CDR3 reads TGTGCCAGCAGTTTGTCCCAGGGGATCACTGAAGCTTTCTTT.

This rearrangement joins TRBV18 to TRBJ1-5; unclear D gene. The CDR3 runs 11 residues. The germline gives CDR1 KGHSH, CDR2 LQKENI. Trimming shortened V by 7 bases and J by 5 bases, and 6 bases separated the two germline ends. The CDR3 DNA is TGTGCCAGCTACTCCTATCAGCCCCAGCATTTT. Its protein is CASYSYQPQHF.

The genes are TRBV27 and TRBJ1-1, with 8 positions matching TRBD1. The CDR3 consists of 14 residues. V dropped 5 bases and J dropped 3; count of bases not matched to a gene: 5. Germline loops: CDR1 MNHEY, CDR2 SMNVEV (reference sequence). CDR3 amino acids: CASSPLTGDTEAFF. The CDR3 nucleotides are TGTGCCAGCAGTCCCCTGACAGGGGACACTGAAGCTTTCTTT.